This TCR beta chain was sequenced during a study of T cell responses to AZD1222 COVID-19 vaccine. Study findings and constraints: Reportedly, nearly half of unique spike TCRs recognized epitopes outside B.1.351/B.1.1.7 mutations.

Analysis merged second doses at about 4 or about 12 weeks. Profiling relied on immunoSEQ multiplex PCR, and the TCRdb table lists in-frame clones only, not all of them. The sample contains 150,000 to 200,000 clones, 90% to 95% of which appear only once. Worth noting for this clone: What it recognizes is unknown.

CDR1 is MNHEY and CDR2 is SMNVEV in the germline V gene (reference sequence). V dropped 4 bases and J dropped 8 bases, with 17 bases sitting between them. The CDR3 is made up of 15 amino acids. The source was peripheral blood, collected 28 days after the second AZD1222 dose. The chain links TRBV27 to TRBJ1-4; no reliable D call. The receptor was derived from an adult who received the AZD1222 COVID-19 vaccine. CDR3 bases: TGTGCCAGCAGTTCCGGGGTCGAACCATGGGAAAAACTGTTTTTT. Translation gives CASSSGVEPWEKLFF.